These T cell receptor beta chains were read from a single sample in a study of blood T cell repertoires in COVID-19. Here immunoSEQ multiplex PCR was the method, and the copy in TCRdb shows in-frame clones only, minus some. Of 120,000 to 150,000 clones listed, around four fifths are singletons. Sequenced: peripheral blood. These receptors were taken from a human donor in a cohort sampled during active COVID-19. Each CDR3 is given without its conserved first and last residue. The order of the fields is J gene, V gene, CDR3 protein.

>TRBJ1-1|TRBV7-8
ASSLVAISNTEAF
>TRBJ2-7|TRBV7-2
ASSLVSSGGGYEQY
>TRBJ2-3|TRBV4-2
ASSQDGGGDTQY
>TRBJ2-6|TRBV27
ASSFHSLSGANVLT
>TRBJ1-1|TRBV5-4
ASSFGGLNTEAF
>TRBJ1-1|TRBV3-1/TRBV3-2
ASSLGGEAF
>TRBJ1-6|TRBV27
ASSFVEINSPLH
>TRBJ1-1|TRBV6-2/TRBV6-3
ASSYWTGLNTEAF
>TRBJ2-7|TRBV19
ASSGPTAGGVHEQY
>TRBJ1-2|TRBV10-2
ASSGGTGTTGYT
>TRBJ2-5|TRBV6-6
ASSPGVTQETQY
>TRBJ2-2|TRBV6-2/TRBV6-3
ASSTAGGPVGELF
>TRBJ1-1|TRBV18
ASSGGDTEAF
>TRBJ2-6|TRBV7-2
ASSFTGLLSSGANVLT
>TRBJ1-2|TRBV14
ASSPPGSGGYT
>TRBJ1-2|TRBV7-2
ASSRGSLGLGYT
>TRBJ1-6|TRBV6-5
ASSTGNVRIPLH
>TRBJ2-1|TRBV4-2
ASSQESQTYNEQF
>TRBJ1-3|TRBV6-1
AAHETGLGNTIY
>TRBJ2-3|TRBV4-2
ASSQKLSSLMKPTDTQY
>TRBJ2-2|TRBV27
ASSPDSNRFAGELF
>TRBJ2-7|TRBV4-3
ASSQERTGGLGEQY
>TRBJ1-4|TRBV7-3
ASGTGGDEKLF
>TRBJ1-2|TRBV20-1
SARIGDGYT
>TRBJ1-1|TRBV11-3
ASSLHRDTEAF
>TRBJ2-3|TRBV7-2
ASSLTTPGLGTDTQY
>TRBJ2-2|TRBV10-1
ASSDQPKSGGAVGELF
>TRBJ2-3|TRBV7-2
ASSWGLAGVSTDTQY
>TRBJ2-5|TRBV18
ASSRGQQETQY
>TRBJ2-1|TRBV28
ASTRRGYNNEQF
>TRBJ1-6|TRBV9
ASSTGQNNNSPLH
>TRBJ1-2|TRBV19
ASSITGRGGYT
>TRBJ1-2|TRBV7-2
ASSLEGGAPGYT
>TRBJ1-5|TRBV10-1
ASSVPVTGSFQPQH
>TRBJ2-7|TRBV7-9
AAGTGATYEQY
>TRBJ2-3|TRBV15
ATSRDKASGFNTDTQY
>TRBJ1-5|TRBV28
ASRLQGAGQPQH
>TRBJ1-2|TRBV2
ASSEARRGGYT
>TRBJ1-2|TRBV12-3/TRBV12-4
ASSLTGFYGYT
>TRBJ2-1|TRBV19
ASSSPLAGDYNEQF
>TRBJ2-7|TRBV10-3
AIRDSYEQY
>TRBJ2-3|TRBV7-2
ASSLVVTGSTDTQY
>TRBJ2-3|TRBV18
ASVAPGVDTQY
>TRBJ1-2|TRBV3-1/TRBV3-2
ASSQGEAYGYT
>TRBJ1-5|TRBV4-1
ASSFTGIGQPQH
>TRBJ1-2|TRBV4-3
ASSQDVQGAYGYT
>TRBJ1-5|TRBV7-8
ASSLASSRGQGINQPQH
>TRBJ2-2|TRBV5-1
ASSKDRGATGELF
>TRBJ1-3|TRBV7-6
ASSLAGQAGNTIY
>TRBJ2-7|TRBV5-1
ASSLDRGYSYEQY
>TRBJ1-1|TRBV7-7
ASSQLVDTEAF
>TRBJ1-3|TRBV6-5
ASSYSKGRGFNTIY
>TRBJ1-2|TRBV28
ASSSGQGAKGYGYT